A selection of T cell receptor beta chains follows, all from one sample in a study of human T cells and chemical hapten exposure. In TCRdb, the RACE reads were re-called with MiXCR into one record per CDR3 protein. The repertoire includes approximately 110,000 distinct CDR3 sequences, roughly 9.6% of them detected once, and approximately 4% sits in the top ten. The source material was whole blood, sampled in connection with sensitization to the hapten diphenylcyclopropenone (DPC). The receptor source for this set is a woman in her thirties or forties with alopecia areata. Some clones in this sample may be carry-over from other donors' samples. CDR3s include the opening cysteine and the closing phenylalanine or tryptophan. D genes are given only for firm matches. Not every row has a clone size; where given, it reads once, few, many or a size class.

d_gene: -; j_gene: TRBJ2-2; abundance: -; v_gene: TRBV12-3/TRBV12-4; CDR3nt: TGTGCCAGCAGTTTAGGTTCGAACACCGGGGAGCTGTTTTTT; CDR3aa: CASSLGSNTGELFF
d_gene: TRBD1; j_gene: TRBJ2-5; abundance: few; v_gene: TRBV2; CDR3nt: TGTGCCAGCATTCCCCGGGACAGGGGGCGAGAGACCCAGTACTTC; CDR3aa: CASIPRDRGRETQYF
d_gene: TRBD1; j_gene: TRBJ1-1; abundance: few; v_gene: TRBV2; CDR3nt: TGTGCCAGCAGTCGAACAGGGGGGTACACTGAAGCTTTCTTT; CDR3aa: CASSRTGGYTEAFF
d_gene: -; j_gene: TRBJ1-5; abundance: -; v_gene: TRBV7-2; CDR3nt: TGTGCCAGCAGTTTGACGAGGGACGACAATCAGCCCCAGCATTTT; CDR3aa: CASSLTRDDNQPQHF
d_gene: -; j_gene: TRBJ1-5; abundance: many; v_gene: TRBV14; CDR3nt: TGTGCCAGCAGCCAAGGACTTCTCCAGCCCCAGCATTTT; CDR3aa: CASSQGLLQPQHF
d_gene: TRBD1; j_gene: TRBJ1-3; abundance: many; v_gene: TRBV12-3/TRBV12-4; CDR3nt: TGTGCCAGCAGTTTACTGGGACAGGGTCGCGGAAACACCATATATTTT; CDR3aa: CASSLLGQGRGNTIYF
d_gene: TRBD1; j_gene: TRBJ2-7; abundance: -; v_gene: TRBV25-1; CDR3nt: TGTGCCAGCAGTGGGGACAGGGGCGCCTACGAGCAGTACTTC; CDR3aa: CASSGDRGAYEQYF
d_gene: TRBD2; j_gene: TRBJ2-5; abundance: -; v_gene: TRBV10-3; CDR3nt: TGTGCCATCAGTGCGACTAGCGGAGAGACCCAGTACTTC; CDR3aa: CAISATSGETQYF
d_gene: TRBD2; j_gene: TRBJ2-1; abundance: few; v_gene: TRBV20-1; CDR3nt: TGCAGTGCCCTATTTAACGGGAGGGTGCACAATGAGCAGTTCTTC; CDR3aa: CSALFNGRVHNEQFF
d_gene: -; j_gene: TRBJ1-1; abundance: few; v_gene: TRBV5-6; CDR3nt: TGTGCCAGCCGTGCCATCTTCTCCGGGACTGAAGCTTTCTTT; CDR3aa: CASRAIFSGTEAFF
d_gene: -; j_gene: TRBJ2-2; abundance: few; v_gene: TRBV7-6; CDR3nt: TGTGCCAGCAGCTTAGTGTCAGGGGCGTCCGGGGAGCTGTTTTTT; CDR3aa: CASSLVSGASGELFF
d_gene: -; j_gene: TRBJ2-7; abundance: many; v_gene: TRBV4-2; CDR3nt: TGTGCCAGCAGCCCCTCAACTAGCTCCTACGAGCAGTACTTC; CDR3aa: CASSPSTSSYEQYF
d_gene: TRBD2; j_gene: TRBJ2-3; abundance: few; v_gene: TRBV30; CDR3nt: TGTGCCTGGAGCGGACTAGCGGAGGAGGGGGCAGATACGCAGTATTTT; CDR3aa: CAWSGLAEEGADTQYF
d_gene: -; j_gene: TRBJ1-5; abundance: few; v_gene: TRBV28; CDR3nt: TGTGCCAGCACCCTTTGGTCCCAGCCCCAGCATTTT; CDR3aa: CASTLWSQPQHF
d_gene: -; j_gene: TRBJ2-4; abundance: few; v_gene: TRBV20-1; CDR3nt: TGCAGTGCCACGGAAAGCATCGGAAACATTCAGTACTTC; CDR3aa: CSATESIGNIQYF
d_gene: -; j_gene: TRBJ2-7; abundance: many; v_gene: TRBV20-1; CDR3nt: TGCAGTGCTAGAGAGGGCGTGGGGTTGGGGTACGAGCAGTACTTC; CDR3aa: CSAREGVGLGYEQYF
d_gene: -; j_gene: TRBJ1-5; abundance: few; v_gene: TRBV6-2/TRBV6-3; CDR3nt: TGTGCCAGCAGTCCCCGGGGCCGTGGGCAGCCCCAGCATTTT; CDR3aa: CASSPRGRGQPQHF
d_gene: -; j_gene: TRBJ1-2; abundance: few; v_gene: TRBV29-1; CDR3nt: TGCAGCGTCCAACCTCCGGGAACCTTC; CDR3aa: CSVQPPGTF
d_gene: -; j_gene: TRBJ1-2; abundance: -; v_gene: TRBV28; CDR3nt: TGTGCCATCGATAATCCTCAACAGGGTTATGGCTACACCTTC; CDR3aa: CAIDNPQQGYGYTF
d_gene: -; j_gene: TRBJ1-1; abundance: -; v_gene: TRBV18; CDR3nt: TGTGCCAGCTCACCCCTCGGGGTGAACACTGAAGCTTTCTTT; CDR3aa: CASSPLGVNTEAFF
d_gene: TRBD1; j_gene: TRBJ2-7; abundance: many; v_gene: TRBV28; CDR3nt: TGTGCCAGCAGTTCACCAATCAGGGGGCGATACGAGCAGTACTTC; CDR3aa: CASSSPIRGRYEQYF
d_gene: TRBD1; j_gene: TRBJ1-6; abundance: many; v_gene: TRBV4-3; CDR3nt: TGCGCCAGCAGCCAAACAGGGGGCAATTCACCCCTCCACTTT; CDR3aa: CASSQTGGNSPLHF
d_gene: -; j_gene: TRBJ1-5; abundance: -; v_gene: TRBV6-2/TRBV6-3; CDR3nt: TGTGCCAGCACGGAAACAGGACCCAATCAGCCCCAGCATTTT; CDR3aa: CASTETGPNQPQHF
d_gene: -; j_gene: TRBJ1-6; abundance: few; v_gene: TRBV6-1; CDR3nt: TGTGCCAGCAGTTTTCAGGAGAATTCACCCCTCCACTTT; CDR3aa: CASSFQENSPLHF
d_gene: -; j_gene: TRBJ1-1; abundance: many; v_gene: TRBV3-1; CDR3nt: TGTGCCAGCAGTCAAGGAGCCGTTGAAGCTTTCTTT; CDR3aa: CASSQGAVEAFF
d_gene: -; j_gene: TRBJ1-2; abundance: many; v_gene: TRBV2; CDR3nt: TGTGCCAGCTCGAGGGACCCTAACTATGGCTACACCTTC; CDR3aa: CASSRDPNYGYTF
d_gene: -; j_gene: TRBJ2-3; abundance: many; v_gene: TRBV18; CDR3nt: TGTGCCAGCTCGCCAACCCCAACAGGGAGCACAGATACGCAGTATTTT; CDR3aa: CASSPTPTGSTDTQYF
d_gene: -; j_gene: TRBJ1-2; abundance: few; v_gene: TRBV10-2; CDR3nt: TGCGCCAGCAGTGAACCCGGCTATGGCTACACCTTC; CDR3aa: CASSEPGYGYTF
d_gene: -; j_gene: TRBJ1-2; abundance: -; v_gene: TRBV29-1; CDR3nt: TGCAGCGTTGAAGGTGGCTACACCTTC; CDR3aa: CSVEGGYTF
d_gene: -; j_gene: TRBJ1-1; abundance: few; v_gene: TRBV20-1; CDR3nt: TGCAGTGCTAGAGTGGGGCTTACCCCCACTGAAGCTTTCTTT; CDR3aa: CSARVGLTPTEAFF
d_gene: -; j_gene: TRBJ1-3; abundance: few; v_gene: TRBV3-1; CDR3nt: TGTGCCAGCAGCGACAGGGGAAACACCATATATTTT; CDR3aa: CASSDRGNTIYF
d_gene: TRBD1; j_gene: TRBJ2-1; abundance: -; v_gene: TRBV11-2; CDR3nt: TGTGCCAGCAGCTTAGAGGGGACAGGGGTGTTCTTC; CDR3aa: CASSLEGTGVFF
d_gene: TRBD2; j_gene: TRBJ2-1; abundance: -; v_gene: TRBV12-3/TRBV12-4; CDR3nt: TGTGCCAGCAGAATACACCGCCCGGGACTAGTCAGAAATGTTGAGCAGTTCTTC; CDR3aa: CASRIHRPGLVRNVEQFF
d_gene: -; j_gene: TRBJ2-3; abundance: many; v_gene: TRBV7-2; CDR3nt: TGTGCCAGCAGCCCCGGACGCAGCACAGATACGCAGTATTTT; CDR3aa: CASSPGRSTDTQYF
d_gene: -; j_gene: TRBJ2-3; abundance: many; v_gene: TRBV2; CDR3nt: TGTGCCAGCAGTGGGGTTCAGAAGACAGATACGCAGTATTTT; CDR3aa: CASSGVQKTDTQYF
d_gene: TRBD1; j_gene: TRBJ2-3; abundance: few; v_gene: TRBV12-5; CDR3nt: TGTGCTAGTGAACCAGGGGGCGCAGATACGCAGTATTTT; CDR3aa: CASEPGGADTQYF
d_gene: -; j_gene: TRBJ2-2; abundance: -; v_gene: TRBV7-8; CDR3nt: TGTGCCAGCAGCCCCATGGGGGGCGGCCTAACCGGGGAGCTGTTTTTT; CDR3aa: CASSPMGGGLTGELFF
d_gene: -; j_gene: TRBJ2-7; abundance: -; v_gene: TRBV5-4; CDR3nt: TGTGCCAGCAGCTCCCCCCTAGGCGAGCAGTACTTC; CDR3aa: CASSSPLGEQYF
d_gene: -; j_gene: TRBJ2-7; abundance: -; v_gene: TRBV6-1; CDR3nt: TGTGCCTCCCGACCGGGGCCTTCCTACGAGCAGTACTTC; CDR3aa: CASRPGPSYEQYF
d_gene: -; j_gene: TRBJ1-5; abundance: -; v_gene: TRBV7-2; CDR3nt: TGTGCCAGCAGCCTACGGCCAGGGGTTCAGCCCCAGCATTTT; CDR3aa: CASSLRPGVQPQHF
d_gene: -; j_gene: TRBJ2-3; abundance: few; v_gene: TRBV30; CDR3nt: TGTGCCTGGACTAGCACAGATACGCAGTATTTT; CDR3aa: CAWTSTDTQYF
d_gene: TRBD2; j_gene: TRBJ2-1; abundance: many; v_gene: TRBV7-2; CDR3nt: TGTGCCAGCAGCATGACTAGCGTTAGGAATGAGCAGTTCTTC; CDR3aa: CASSMTSVRNEQFF
d_gene: -; j_gene: TRBJ2-6; abundance: many; v_gene: TRBV5-4; CDR3nt: TGTGCCAGCAGCCCCTCGCGCTCTGGGGCCAACGTCCTGACTTTC; CDR3aa: CASSPSRSGANVLTF
d_gene: -; j_gene: TRBJ1-1; abundance: many; v_gene: TRBV29-1; CDR3nt: TGCAGCGTTGAAGTGGGGCCTGGGGGGACTGAAGCTTTCTTT; CDR3aa: CSVEVGPGGTEAFF
d_gene: -; j_gene: TRBJ2-7; abundance: few; v_gene: TRBV7-2; CDR3nt: TGTGCCAGCAGCCCCACCCCCGCCGGGAGTAGCCGACAGTACTTC; CDR3aa: CASSPTPAGSSRQYF
d_gene: -; j_gene: TRBJ2-7; abundance: few; v_gene: TRBV7-2; CDR3nt: TGTGCCAGCAGCCGTAACGTCCTCGAGCAGTACTTC; CDR3aa: CASSRNVLEQYF
d_gene: -; j_gene: TRBJ2-7; abundance: many; v_gene: TRBV20-1; CDR3nt: TGCAGTGCTCCCCTGGGACTTTCCCCGTACGAGCAGTACTTC; CDR3aa: CSAPLGLSPYEQYF
d_gene: -; j_gene: TRBJ2-7; abundance: few; v_gene: TRBV20-1; CDR3nt: TGCAGTGCTCCCACCTTGGGGGAACACGAGCAGTACTTC; CDR3aa: CSAPTLGEHEQYF
d_gene: TRBD1; j_gene: TRBJ1-2; abundance: many; v_gene: TRBV27; CDR3nt: TGTGCCAGCAGTTTGGCGCAGGGGGTAAGGACCTATGGCTACACCTTC; CDR3aa: CASSLAQGVRTYGYTF
d_gene: -; j_gene: TRBJ1-5; abundance: many; v_gene: TRBV7-2; CDR3nt: TGTGCCAGCAGCTTAGAGCCCAATCAGCCCCAGCATTTT; CDR3aa: CASSLEPNQPQHF
d_gene: -; j_gene: TRBJ1-2; abundance: few; v_gene: TRBV29-1; CDR3nt: TGCAGCGTTGAAGAAGTAGCGCTCTATGGCTACACCTTC; CDR3aa: CSVEEVALYGYTF
d_gene: TRBD1; j_gene: TRBJ2-5; abundance: -; v_gene: TRBV7-9; CDR3nt: TGTGCCAGCAGCTTATCGAACTACAGGGGCGAGACCCAGTACTTC; CDR3aa: CASSLSNYRGETQYF
d_gene: -; j_gene: TRBJ1-1; abundance: many; v_gene: TRBV9; CDR3nt: TGTGCCAGCAGCCCCCGCTCGGACACTGAAGCTTTCTTT; CDR3aa: CASSPRSDTEAFF